This T cell receptor beta chain was sequenced in a study of CXCR3-negative and CXCR3-positive naive CD8 T cells. Study conclusions and caveats: Hydrophobicity was higher for TRB CDR3s found in CXCR3-positive naive cells than in CXCR3-negative naive cells. Comparison of naive subsets found surface CD5 to be comparable, and TCR strength was inferred on the basis of TRB CDR3 properties. Memory cells diverged, while naive CXCR3-positive and CXCR3-negative cells had similar TRBV-TRBJ usage. Memory CD8+ cells showed much lower diversity, while both naive subsets displayed comparably high diversity.

The libraries of TRB cDNA were prepared using 5' RACE with UMI labels. Following a re-call of the 5' RACE reads, TCRdb has one entry per CDR3 protein and lacks DNA. The sample totals 6,000 to 7,000 distinct CDR3 sequences. With regard to this clonotype: What it recognizes is unknown.

This CDR3 is built from 14 residues. From germline, CDR1 is SQVTM and CDR2 ANQGSEA. The sequencing input was naive CXCR3+ CD8+ T cells from blood. Subset specified: CD45RO-CCR7+CD27+CD95- naive CD8+ T cells expressing CXCR3 (TNR3+). V usage is TRBV29-1 and J usage is TRBJ2-1; the D gene TCRdb calls, TRBD2, cannot be checked with no DNA. The sequence was obtained from a human donor in good health. Some clones in this sample may be carry-over from other donors' samples. CDR3 sequence reads: CSVEVAGRGNEQFF.